This T cell receptor beta chain came from a study of identical twins. Study-wide results and limits: Memory repertoires showed no such pattern, whereas abundant cord blood beta clonotypes carried fewer insertions.

The table lists this clonotype with many counts. Its cognate antigen is unknown. TCRdb processed the 5' RACE reads anew with MiXCR; each CDR3 protein has one entry. Of roughly 200,000 distinct CDR3 sequences detected, more than 6.5% appear once; the ten largest clones hold less than 2%. Germline lookup yields CDR1 SGHAT and CDR2 FQNNGV. Trimming shortened V by 6 bases and J by 6 bases, and 18 bases separated the two germline ends. The CDR3 has 15 residues. These same records also appear under a second study, on yellow fever vaccine responses in identical twins.

The receptor was isolated from a woman aged 18-29 years in good health. This chain links TRBV11-2 with TRBJ2-1; the D is unclear. Sequencing used memory (CD45RO+) T cells sorted from blood. CDR3 nucleotides: TGTGCCAGCAGTCTCCGTATGTCAGCCTCCAATGAGCAGTTCTTC. It is translated as CASSLRMSASNEQFF.